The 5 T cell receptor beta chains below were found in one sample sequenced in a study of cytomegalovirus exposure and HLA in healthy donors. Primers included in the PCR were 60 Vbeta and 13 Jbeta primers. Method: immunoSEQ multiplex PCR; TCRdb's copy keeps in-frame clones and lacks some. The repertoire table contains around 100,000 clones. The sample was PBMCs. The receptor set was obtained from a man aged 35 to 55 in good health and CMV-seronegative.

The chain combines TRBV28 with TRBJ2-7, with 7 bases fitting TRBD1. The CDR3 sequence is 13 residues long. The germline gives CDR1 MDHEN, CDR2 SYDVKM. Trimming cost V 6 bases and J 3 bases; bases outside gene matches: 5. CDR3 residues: CASRTGILYEQYF. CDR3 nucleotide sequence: TGTGCCAGCAGGACAGGGATTCTCTACGAGCAGTACTTC.

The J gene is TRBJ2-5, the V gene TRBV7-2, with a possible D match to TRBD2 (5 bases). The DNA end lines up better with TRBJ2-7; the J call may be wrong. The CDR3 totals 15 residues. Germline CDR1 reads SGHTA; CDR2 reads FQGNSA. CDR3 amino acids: CASSLEVGLGHEQYF. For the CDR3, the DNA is TGTGCCAGCAGCTTAGAAGTCGGACTTGGCCACGAGCAGTACTTC.

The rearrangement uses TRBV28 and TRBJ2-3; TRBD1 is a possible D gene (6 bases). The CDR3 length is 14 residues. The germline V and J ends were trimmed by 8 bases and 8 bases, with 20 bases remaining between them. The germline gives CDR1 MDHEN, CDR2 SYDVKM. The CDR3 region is CASLGHGIVATQYF. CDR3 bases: TGTGCCAGCCTGGGACACGGTATTGTGGCTACGCAGTATTTT. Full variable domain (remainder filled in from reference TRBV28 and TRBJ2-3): DVKVTQSSRYLVKRTGEKVFLECVQDMDHENMFWYRQDPGLGLRLIYFSYDVKMKEKGDIPEGYSVSREKKERFSLILESASTNQTSMYLCASLGHGIVATQYFGPGTRLTVL.

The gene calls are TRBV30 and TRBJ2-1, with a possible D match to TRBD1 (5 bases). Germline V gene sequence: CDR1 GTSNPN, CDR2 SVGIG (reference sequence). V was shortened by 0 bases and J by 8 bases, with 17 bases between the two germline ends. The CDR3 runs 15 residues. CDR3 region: CAWSVPQGAKDEQFF. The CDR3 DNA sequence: TGTGCCTGGAGTGTCCCGCAGGGCGCGAAGGATGAGCAGTTCTTC.

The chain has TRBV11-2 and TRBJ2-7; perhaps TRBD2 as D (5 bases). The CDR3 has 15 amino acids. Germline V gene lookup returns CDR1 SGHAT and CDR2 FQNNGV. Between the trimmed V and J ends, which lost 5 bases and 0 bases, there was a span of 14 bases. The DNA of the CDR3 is TGTGCCAGCAGCACTAGGGTCACGAGCTCCTACGAGCAGTACTTC. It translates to CASSTRVTSSYEQYF.